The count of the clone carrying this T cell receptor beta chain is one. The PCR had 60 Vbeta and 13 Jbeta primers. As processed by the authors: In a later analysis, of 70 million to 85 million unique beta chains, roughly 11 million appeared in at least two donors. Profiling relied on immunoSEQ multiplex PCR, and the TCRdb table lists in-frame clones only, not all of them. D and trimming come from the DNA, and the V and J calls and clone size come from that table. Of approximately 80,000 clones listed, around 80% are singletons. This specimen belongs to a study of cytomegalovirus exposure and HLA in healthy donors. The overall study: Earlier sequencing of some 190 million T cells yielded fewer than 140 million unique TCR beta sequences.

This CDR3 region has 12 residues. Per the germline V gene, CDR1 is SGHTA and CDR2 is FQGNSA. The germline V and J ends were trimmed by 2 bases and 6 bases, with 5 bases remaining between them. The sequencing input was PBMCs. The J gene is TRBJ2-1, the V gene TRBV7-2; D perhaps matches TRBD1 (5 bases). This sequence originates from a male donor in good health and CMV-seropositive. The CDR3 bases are TGTGCCAGCAGCTTACAGGGCAATGAGCAGTTCTTC. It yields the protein CASSLQGNEQFF. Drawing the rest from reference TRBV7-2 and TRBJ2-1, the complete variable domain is GAGVSQSPSNKVTEKGKDVELRCDPISGHTALYWYRQSLGQGLEFLIYFQGNSAPDKSGLPSDRFSAERTGGSVSTLTIQRTQQEDSAVYLCASSLQGNEQFFGPGTRLTVL.